The clone carrying this TCR beta chain was detected only a few times. This record belongs to a study of blood T cells in healthy people across ages. Next came a second PCR, run for roughly 6 to 11 cycles, which used a sample-barcoded 5' primer along with a J-beta primer mix. TCRdb ran MiXCR on the 5' RACE reads and lists one entry per CDR3 protein. The profile shows around 1,000,000 distinct CDR3 sequences, approximately 25% of them singletons. The germline gives CDR1 LGHDT, CDR2 YNNKEL (reference sequence). The CDR3 is 15 residues long. These data are also associated with another study on T cells of mothers and their children.

J is TRBJ2-5 and V is TRBV3-1; TRBD1 matches 7 bases. Near its end, the DNA agrees better with TRBJ2-7, so the J call may be wrong. The sequence derives from a girl aged 2 to 10 in good health. The sequenced sample consisted of blood. CDR3 sequence (DNA): TGTGCCAGCAGCCAAGCAGACAGGGTAGGGCACGAGCAGTACTTC. It specifies CASSQADRVGHEQYF.